These 26 T cell receptor beta chains came from one sample sequenced in a study of CD8+CD57+ T cells in acquired aplastic anemia. Whoever was chosen for sequencing had shown CD8+CD57+ cell expansion by flow cytometry. According to the study, genomic DNA was the template for TCR beta VDJ and CDR3 profiling. TCRdb re-analysed the reads in MiXCR, keeping a single row per CDR3 protein. The table records 450,000 to 550,000 distinct CDR3 sequences, around 32% of them present only once. The sample was sorted CD4+, CD8+, or CD8+CD57+ T cells (not recorded which) from PBMCs. The source is a human donor with aplastic anemia.

This clonotype has only a few counts. A much bigger clone sits one base away, suggesting this may be a read error. The chain uses TRBV20-1 and TRBJ2-5; unclear D gene. V was clipped by 3 bases and J by 0 bases, with 5 bases between them. This CDR3 has 12 residues. Germline V CDR1 and CDR2: DFQATT, SNEGSKA (reference sequence). CDR3 region: CSASDNQETQYF. The CDR3 DNA sequence: TGCAGTGCTAGCGACAACCAAGAGACCCAGTACTTC.

The chain recombines TRBV2 with TRBJ2-7; 11 bases align to TRBD2. After removal of 6 bases from V and 7 bases from J, the junction contained 8 bases not matched to a gene. CDR1 and CDR2 from the germline V gene are SNHLY and FYNNEI. CDR3 length: 14 amino acids. The CDR3 nucleotides are TGTGCCAGCAGGCCTAGCGGGGGGACGAGAGAGCAGTACTTC. This translates into CASRPSGGTREQYF.

The chain employs TRBV12-3 or TRBV12-4 and TRBJ2-1; 12 bases map to TRBD2. The J segment lost 7 bases and the V segment lost 4 bases, leaving 5 bases of the junction unmatched. This CDR3 is 15 amino acids long. CDR3 DNA sequence: TGTGCCAGCAGTTCTAGCGGGGGGGCAGTGAATGAGCAGTTCTTC. Protein product: CASSSSGGAVNEQFF.

This clonotype has at least ten counts. The chain's CDR3 is CASRDLSSYNEQFF. The CDR3 DNA reads TGTGCCAGCCGTGACTTAAGCTCCTACAATGAGCAGTTCTTC. V gene TRBV19 combines with J gene TRBJ2-1; D remains ambiguous. The V gene's germline CDR1 is LNHDA and CDR2 SQIVND (reference sequence). Trimming stripped 9 bases from V and 0 bases from J, with 12 bases between. This CDR3 is 14 amino acids long. The full variable domain, rest sourced from reference TRBV19 and TRBJ2-1, is DGGITQSPKYLFRKEGQNVTLSCEQNLNHDAMYWYRQDPGQGLRLIYYSQIVNDFQKGDIAEGYSVSREKKESFPLTVTSAQKNPTAFYLCASRDLSSYNEQFFGPGTRLTVL.

Comments on this clonotype: Just one base apart from a much larger clone, this may be a read error. Given the absence of the conserved phenylalanine or tryptophan at the CDR3 end, a read error is likely. The chain uses TRBV7-2 and TRBJ1-5; D is unclear. Germline loops: CDR1 SGHTA, CDR2 FQGNSA. CDR3 length: 15 residues. V lost 4 bases and J 0 bases, leaving 10 bases between the germline ends. CDR3: CASSSPTYSNQPQHL. The CDR3 DNA reads TGTGCCAGCAGCTCTCCGACGTATAGCAATCAGCCCCAGCATCTT.

As regards this clonotype: A much larger clone sits a single nucleotide away, making a read error possible. This rearrangement joins TRBV9 to TRBJ1-2, with D possibly matching TRBD1 (6 bases). V dropped 7 bases and J dropped 4 bases, with 20 bases sitting between them. The CDR3 is made up of 15 amino acids. Germline V gene data show CDR1 as SGDLS and CDR2 as YYNGEE. CDR3 amino acids: CASGSDRFGGYGYTF. CDR3 DNA sequence: TGTGCCAGCGGGAGCGACAGGTTTGGTGGCTATGGCTACACCTTC.

This rearrangement joins TRBV5-1 to TRBJ2-1; the D gene could be TRBD1 or TRBD2 (5 bases each). Trimming removed 0 bases at V and 11 bases at J, with 12 bases between. Germline values: CDR1 SGHRS, CDR2 YFSETQ. CDR3 length equals 13 residues. The CDR3 DNA reads TGCGCCAGCAGCTTGGCCGGGGCTAGCAAGCAGTTCTTC. Amino acid sequence: CASSLAGASKQFF.

The chain combines TRBV29-1 with TRBJ2-7; D unresolved. CDR1 is SQVTM and CDR2 is ANQGSEA in the germline V gene. This CDR3 has 11 amino acids. Trimming took 6 bases from V and 6 from J, leaving 12 bases between them. The CDR3 DNA sequence: TGCAGCGTAGGCGACATTTCCGAGCAGTACTTC. Protein: CSVGDISEQYF.

In regard to this clonotype: A much larger clonotype is one base distant, so this may be a read error. The chain combines TRBV20-1 with TRBJ1-6, with a weak D call TRBD1 (5 bases). Germline V lookup: CDR1 DFQATT, CDR2 SNEGSKA (reference sequence). CDR3 length equals 15 residues. The V gene lost 3 bases and the J gene lost 8 bases, with 17 bases spanning the gap. The CDR3 nucleotides read TGCAGTGCTAGCGGGGGGGAAGGAATGGATTCACCCCTCCACTTT. Protein product: CSASGGEGMDSPLHF.

This clonotype was seen only a few times. The chain recombines TRBV4-1 with TRBJ2-7, with a possible D match to TRBD2 (5 bases). Germline lookup yields CDR1 MGHRA and CDR2 YSYEKL. The CDR3 is 14 residues long. V was trimmed by 4 bases and J by 2 bases, leaving 12 bases between them. The DNA of the CDR3 is TGCGCCAGCAGCCCCCGGACTTCCCCCTACGAGCAGTACTTC. Translation gives CASSPRTSPYEQYF.

This clonotype was found many times. The gene calls are TRBV29-1 and TRBJ2-5; D is ambiguous. Germline assignment: CDR1 SQVTM and CDR2 ANQGSEA. This CDR3 has 11 amino acids. Trimming stripped 7 bases from V and 3 bases from J, with 9 bases between. The CDR3 sequence is CSGGPEETQYF. In DNA form, the CDR3 reads TGCAGCGGAGGACCAGAAGAGACCCAGTACTTC.

This clonotype was detected only once. Given a much more abundant clone one base away, this may be a read error. The rearrangement links TRBV10-1 to TRBJ2-7, with 7 bases matching TRBD2. J lost 2 bases, V lost 6 bases, and 7 bases had no gene match. The CDR3 sequence is 14 residues long. CDR1 and CDR2 from the germline V gene are WNHNN and SYGVQD (reference sequence). The CDR3 sequence: CASSLGAGAYEQYF. In DNA, the CDR3 is TGCGCCAGCAGCTTAGGGGCGGGAGCCTACGAGCAGTACTTC.

This clonotype has a count of ten or more. This chain links TRBV7-3 with TRBJ2-7, with 7 nucleotides matching TRBD1. CDR3 length equals 14 residues. The V segment lost 5 bases and the J segment 3 bases; nucleotides outside the gene matches: 7. Germline V lookup: CDR1 SGHTA, CDR2 FQGTGA. The CDR3 nucleotides read TGTGCCAGCAGCCCGACAGGGAACGGCTACGAGCAGTACTTC. Amino acids: CASSPTGNGYEQYF.

This clonotype appeared a few times. This may arise from a read error, as a much more abundant clone is one base away. The genes are TRBV19 and TRBJ1-6; D is unclear. CDR3 length equals 13 residues. Trimming took 5 bases from V and 10 from J, leaving 12 bases between them. Germline assignment: CDR1 LNHDA and CDR2 SQIVND (reference sequence). CDR3: CASSEAGVSPLHF. The DNA for the CDR3 is TGTGCCAGTAGTGAAGCCGGGGTATCACCCCTCCACTTT.

This chain uses TRBV10-3 with TRBJ2-7; D possibly corresponds to TRBD1 (6 bases). V was pared by 6 bases and J by 6 bases, with 18 bases between. Per the germline V gene, CDR1 is ENHRY and CDR2 is SYGVKD. The CDR3 loop spans 14 amino acids. The CDR3 sequence is CAIRPGAQGREQYF. The CDR3, as DNA: TGTGCCATCAGACCAGGGGCCCAAGGGCGCGAGCAGTACTTC.

V is TRBV11-2 and J is TRBJ1-5; tentative D call: TRBD1 (5 bases). Germline CDR1 SGHAT, CDR2 FQNNGV. CDR3 length equals 13 residues. Between the trimmed V and J ends, which lost 5 bases and 7 bases, there was a span of 12 bases. The chain's CDR3 is CASSQTVGQPQHF. In DNA form, the CDR3 reads TGTGCCAGCAGCCAGACAGTCGGCCAGCCCCAGCATTTT.

In its sample, this clonotype was seen a few times. The J gene is TRBJ2-5, the V gene TRBV10-3, with 10 bases aligning to TRBD1. CDR3 size: 12 residues. Looked up from germline, CDR1 is ENHRY and CDR2 is SYGVKD. V shed 11 bases, J shed 5 bases, and the junction held 5 bases outside the gene matches. The CDR3 sequence is CAVGQGQETQYF. The CDR3 DNA sequence: TGTGCCGTGGGACAGGGGCAGGAGACCCAGTACTTC.

Many counts were recorded for this clonotype. This chain connects TRBV13 to TRBJ2-7, with unresolved D. This CDR3 is 13 amino acids long. The V gene's germline CDR1 is PRHDT and CDR2 FYEKMQ (reference sequence). The germline V and J ends were trimmed by 4 bases and 7 bases, with 14 bases remaining between them. Written as DNA, the CDR3 is TGTGCCAGCAGCTGGCGAGGCAGACCGGAGCAGTACTTC. It codes for CASSWRGRPEQYF.

This chain uses TRBV19 with TRBJ2-1, with no clear D. Germline CDR1 and CDR2: LNHDA and SQIVND (reference sequence). This CDR3 comprises 15 residues. V was cut by 5 bases and J by 7 bases, with 18 bases left in between. CDR3 sequence (DNA): TGTGCCAGTAGTCCGCGAACTACTCCTGGGAATGAGCAGTTCTTC. Translating it yields CASSPRTTPGNEQFF.

The CDR3 spells CSVEERLAGERLAKNIQYF. The CDR3 DNA sequence: TGCAGCGTTGAAGAACGACTAGCGGGAGAGAGACTAGCCAAAAACATTCAGTACTTC. This chain uses TRBV29-1 with TRBJ2-4; TRBD2 agrees at 12 bases. CDR1 SQVTM and CDR2 ANQGSEA come from the germline V gene. CDR3 length: 19 residues. V dropped 0 bases and J dropped 0; count of bases not matched to a gene: 9.

CDR3 coding DNA: TGCAGTGCAACGCGAGGAGCCAACTTCCAAGAGACCCAGTACTTC. This encodes CSATRGANFQETQYF. The chain carries TRBV20-1 and TRBJ2-5; D gene ambiguous. The CDR3 length is 15 residues. V lost 6 bases and J lost 1, with 18 bases in between. The germline CDR1 and CDR2 sequences are DFQATT and SNEGSKA (reference sequence).

The V gene is TRBV19, the J gene TRBJ2-3; D is ambiguous. The CDR3 has 13 residues. Germline-derived CDR1 and CDR2 are LNHDA and SQIVND (reference sequence). V lost 5 bases and J lost 2, with 8 bases in between. The CDR3 here is CASSYTVTDTQYF. Written as DNA, the CDR3 is TGTGCCAGTAGTTATACAGTCACAGATACGCAGTATTTT. Filled out from reference TRBV19 and TRBJ2-3, the complete variable domain reads DGGITQSPKYLFRKEGQNVTLSCEQNLNHDAMYWYRQDPGQGLRLIYYSQIVNDFQKGDIAEGYSVSREKKESFPLTVTSAQKNPTAFYLCASSYTVTDTQYFGPGTRLTVL.

This clonotype was found once. The junction departs from germline at one end; a sequencing error may be responsible. The chain couples TRBV7-8 to TRBJ1-2; the match to TRBD1 covers 7 bases. Germline V gives CDR1 SGHVS, CDR2 FQNEAQ. The CDR3 has 13 amino acids. CDR3 protein: CASGLDRVYGYTF. As DNA, the CDR3 is TGTGCCAGCGGCTTAGACAGGGTTTATGGCTACACCTTC.

This clonotype appeared many times. CDR3 DNA: TGTGCCAGCAGTGAGCTCGAAGAGACCCAGTACTTC. This gives the protein CASSELEETQYF. The rearrangement uses TRBV2 and TRBJ2-5; D uncertain. The germline V and J ends were trimmed by 3 bases and 3 bases, with 5 bases remaining between them. CDR1 and CDR2 from the germline V gene are SNHLY and FYNNEI. The CDR3 loop spans 12 amino acids.

The CDR3 loop reads CASSLERGDEQFF. The CDR3, as DNA: TGTGCCAGCAGCCTAGAACGTGGAGATGAGCAGTTCTTC. The J gene is TRBJ2-1, the V gene TRBV5-4; D remains ambiguous. V shed 4 bases and J shed 8 bases, with 13 bases lying between them. Germline V gives CDR1 SGHNT, CDR2 YYREEE (reference sequence). The CDR3 totals 13 residues.

The chain carries TRBV7-9 and TRBJ2-5; D tentatively fits TRBD1 or TRBD2 (6 bases each). The CDR3 is 13 amino acids. V shed 9 bases and J shed 4 bases, with 15 bases lying between them. Germline V CDR1 and CDR2: SEHNR, FQNEAQ (reference sequence). Written as DNA, the CDR3 is TGTGCCAGTACGGGGGCCTGGGGAGAGACCCAGTACTTC. Translation gives CASTGAWGETQYF. The variable domain in full, with the rest retrieved from reference TRBV7-9 and TRBJ2-5, is DTGVSQNPRHKITKRGQNVTFRCDPISEHNRLYWYRQTLGQGPEFLTYFQNEAQLEKSRLLSDRFSAERPKGSFSTLEIQRTEQGDSAMYLCASTGAWGETQYFGPGTRLLVL.